This T cell receptor beta chain was captured in a study of cytomegalovirus exposure and HLA in healthy donors. Study outcomes and limitations: An analysis done earlier found most TCR beta V segments productive about 87% or about 30% of the time. Clonal expansion was found to be greater in HLA-associated TCR beta chains than in equally common others in a later analysis. Later work associated 17,000 or so TCR beta sequences with HLA alleles at 0.05 false discovery rate.

This CDR3 comprises 17 residues. The trim removed 4 bases at V and 3 bases at J, leaving 7 bases unmatched. CDR1 is WSHSY, CDR2 SAAADI, per germline. Comments on this clone: Its specificity is unknown.

PCR amplification relied on 60 Vbeta primers (plus 13 Jbeta primers). In the study's own analysis: Later work found around 72 million unique TCR beta chains, with 9.5 million to 14 million shared. Libraries were prepared by immunoSEQ multiplex PCR; TCRdb keeps only in-frame clonotypes and omits some of them. That table gives V, J and clone size, and the DNA gave D and trimming. The table records some 65,000 clones, less than 75% of them present only once. This TCR was sampled from a woman in her 30s in good health and CMV-seronegative. The rearrangement links TRBV10-2 to TRBJ2-7, with 15 nucleotides matching TRBD2. The sequenced sample consisted of PBMCs. The CDR3 protein is CASSGGLAGGPNYEQYF. The DNA of the CDR3 is TGCGCCAGCAGTGGGGGACTAGCGGGGGGCCCAAACTACGAGCAGTACTTC.